These 9 T cell receptor beta chains share one sample of origin, sequenced in a study of T cell responses to AZD1222 COVID-19 vaccine (dated by TCRdb to 2020 to 2023). Sample time point, as interpreted from the label and publication: baseline before first vaccination. Receptor amplification or capture employed the immunoSEQ multiplex PCR assay. The immuneACCESS repertoire file appears here via TCRdb, limited to in-frame rearrangements. These files lack a portion of the clones; in checked studies, under half of the deficit traces to unresolved V genes, and the cause of the others is not known. The sample includes approximately 170,000 clones, with 85% to 90% observed a single time. Of the sample, 6.9% is held by the ten largest clones. The material was peripheral blood, obtained on day 0 of AZD1222 vaccination. The origin of the receptors is an adult in good health.

The chain has TRBV3-1 (or the pseudogene TRBV3-2) and TRBJ2-7, with a tentative D call TRBD2 (6 bases). The germline gives CDR1 LGHDT, CDR2 YNNKEL (reference sequence). The CDR3 extends over 14 amino acids. Trimming stripped 6 bases from V and 3 bases from J, with 15 bases between. CDR3 residues: CASRRKGTFYEQYF. The CDR3 DNA reads as TGTGCCAGCAGGCGAAAAGGGACTTTCTACGAGCAGTACTTC.

The gene calls are TRBV4-2 and TRBJ2-1; 7 nucleotides line up with TRBD2. The germline V gene encodes CDR1 LGHNA and CDR2 YNFKEQ. The CDR3 loop spans 16 amino acids. V shed 0 bases and J 0 bases; nucleotides not matched to a gene: 2. CDR3 residues: CASSQEGGSSYNEQFF. The DNA of the CDR3 is TGTGCCAGCAGCCAAGAGGGCGGGAGCTCCTACAATGAGCAGTTCTTC.

The chain couples TRBV7-9 to TRBJ2-7; 7 nucleotides align to TRBD1. Germline values: CDR1 SEHNR, CDR2 FQNEAQ (reference sequence). The junction had 3 bases not matched to a gene; V was cut back by 1 base and J by 3 bases. The CDR3 spans 14 residues. CDR3 region: CASSLEGQSYEQYF. In nucleotides, the CDR3 is TGTGCCAGCAGCTTAGAGGGACAGAGCTACGAGCAGTACTTC.

In its sample, this clone was seen once. This chain uses TRBV7-9 with TRBJ1-5; 7 bases are shared with TRBD1. CDR3 length: 15 residues. Germline lookup yields CDR1 SEHNR and CDR2 FQNEAQ (reference sequence). V lost 4 bases to trimming and J lost 5 bases; unmatched junction nucleotides: 8. CDR3 nucleotides: TGTGCCAGCAGCTCCGACAGGGTCAAGGATCAGCCCCAGCATTTT. As protein: CASSSDRVKDQPQHF.

This sequence joins TRBV6-5 and TRBJ1-2, with D hard to call. V lost 10 bases and J 6 bases, leaving 18 bases between the germline ends. This CDR3 comprises 13 residues. The germline V gene encodes CDR1 MNHEY and CDR2 SVGAGI. CDR3 bases: TGTGCCACGGCGGCAGGTGGAATTAATGGCTACACCTTC. Residues: CATAAGGINGYTF.

The rearrangement links TRBV3-1 (or the pseudogene TRBV3-2) to TRBJ1-1; D is possibly TRBD1 (5 bases). The CDR3 has 14 amino acids. Trimming cost V 3 bases and J 9 bases, with 17 bases left between them. Germline V gene data show CDR1 as LGHDT and CDR2 as YNNKEL (reference sequence). Here the CDR3 DNA reads TGTGCCAGCAGCCAGAGCGGGACCCAGGTAAAAGCTTTCTTT. This encodes CASSQSGTQVKAFF.

This chain connects TRBV4-3 to TRBJ2-1, with D unclear. The V gene's germline CDR1 is LGHNA and CDR2 YSLEER. This CDR3 has 15 residues. The germline V and J ends were trimmed by 0 bases and 15 bases, with 21 bases remaining between them. The CDR3: CASSQDGKAYDVLFF. The CDR3 nucleotides read TGCGCCAGCAGCCAAGATGGGAAAGCCTACGATGTACTGTTCTTC.

The rearrangement links TRBV7-9 to TRBJ1-1; D gene unclear. V was pared by 5 bases and J by 5 bases, with 18 bases between. Germline V gives CDR1 SEHNR, CDR2 FQNEAQ (reference sequence). The CDR3 has 15 amino acids. The CDR3 reads CASSVSNGLMTEAFF. The CDR3 region has the DNA TGTGCCAGCAGCGTGAGTAATGGTTTGATGACTGAAGCTTTCTTT.

The chain combines TRBV4-3 with TRBJ2-3; a weak D match, TRBD1 (5 bases). V dropped 1 base and J dropped 3 bases, with 17 bases sitting between them. CDR3 length: 17 residues. Germline CDR1 reads LGHNA; CDR2 reads YSLEER. The CDR3 nucleotides are TGCGCCAGCAGCCAAGTTCAGGGCGGACGATTTACAGATACGCAGTATTTT. This sequence encodes CASSQVQGGRFTDTQYF.